These 20 T cell receptor beta chains came from one sample sequenced in a study of blood T cells in healthy people across ages. PCR was performed a second time for about 6 to 11 cycles using a sample-barcoded 5' primer and a J-beta primer mix. TCRdb fed the 5' RACE reads into MiXCR, producing one record per CDR3 protein. The repertoire holds 550,000 to 750,000 distinct CDR3 sequences, with under 25% as singletons. The sample comprised blood. The origin of the receptors is a man aged 70 or older in good health.

Regarding this clonotype: The conserved final phenylalanine or tryptophan is absent from the CDR3, which likely points to a read error. The DNA is omitted, as the CDR3 cannot be located on it reliably, and the CDR3 follows TCRdb's listing. The rearrangement joins TRBV21-1 to TRBJ2-1; TRBD2 is the table's D call and was not checked against the DNA. TRBV21-1 is tagged as a pseudogene. 17 amino acids form the CDR3, both terminal residues included. CDR3: CASSKDASGRAGYEQFL.

The chain combines TRBV21-1 with TRBJ2-4. TRBV21-1 is termed a pseudogene. The CDR3 loop spans 13 amino acids. The chain's CDR3 is CASRRTAKNIQYF. The CDR3 DNA sequence: TGTGCCAGCAGAAGGACGGCCAAAAACATTCAGTACTTC.

This clonotype was recorded a few times. The chain links TRBV20-1 to TRBJ2-5, with TRBD2 matching 7 bases. The CDR3 extends over 15 amino acids. Germline CDR1 reads DFQATT; CDR2 reads SNEGSKA (reference sequence). V dropped 1 base and J dropped 3; count of bases not matched to a gene: 8. CDR3 sequence (DNA): TGCAGTGCTAGAGTCCCAGCGGGATCGAAAGAGACCCAGTACTTC. Translation: CSARVPAGSKETQYF.

In its sample, this clonotype was seen a few times. The V call is TRBV6-1, the J call TRBJ1-1; D unresolved. This CDR3 has 14 residues. Between the trimmed V and J ends, which lost 7 bases and 2 bases, there was a span of 14 bases. CDR1 and CDR2 (germline): MNHNS, SASEGT. CDR3 region: CASTPSGVNTEAFF. The CDR3 DNA is TGTGCCAGCACCCCCTCCGGGGTCAACACTGAAGCTTTCTTT.

This clonotype was seen at least ten times. The gene calls are TRBV20-1 and TRBJ2-3; D is uncertain. CDR3 size: 14 residues. The V end lost 0 bases, the J end lost 3 bases, and 10 bases lay between the germline ends. Germline V gene data show CDR1 as DFQATT and CDR2 as SNEGSKA (reference sequence). CDR3 DNA sequence: TGCAGTGCTAGAGATCTTGATGCTACAGATACGCAGTATTTT. Translation gives CSARDLDATDTQYF.

V usage is TRBV6-2 or TRBV6-3 and J usage is TRBJ2-5; D is undetermined. V was pared by 4 bases and J by 2 bases, with 8 bases between. Germline CDR1 is MNHEY and CDR2 is SVGEGT. The CDR3 is 13 residues long. The CDR3 loop reads CASSSAYQETQYF. The CDR3 bases are TGTGCCAGCAGTTCAGCTTATCAAGAGACCCAGTACTTC.

The chain employs TRBV5-1 and TRBJ2-5; 13 nucleotides line up with TRBD2. The J call is doubtful: the DNA matches TRBJ2-7 better. The CDR3 runs to 21 residues. Germline-derived CDR1 and CDR2 are SGHRS and YFSETQ. CDR3 DNA: TGCGCCAGCAGCTTAACAAGGGCCGGACTAGCGGGAGAGTCAAGCTCCTACGAGCAGTACTTC. This encodes CASSLTRAGLAGESSSYEQYF.

The chain combines TRBV4-1 with TRBJ2-7; weak D call: TRBD1 (6 bases). Trimming removed 1 base at V and 2 bases at J, with 12 bases between. Germline V CDR1 and CDR2: MGHRA, YSYEKL. The CDR3 sequence is 15 residues long. The CDR3 sequence: CASSQVGQSPYEQYF. DNA for the CDR3: TGCGCCAGCAGCCAAGTTGGACAGTCCCCCTACGAGCAGTACTTC.

There are a few counts of this clonotype. Sequence at one end of the junction differs from germline and may be a read error. This chain joins TRBV11-2 and TRBJ2-7; 12 nucleotides line up with TRBD2. Germline lookup yields CDR1 SGHAT and CDR2 FQNNGV. This CDR3 region has 16 residues. CDR3 sequence (DNA): TGTGCCAGCAGCTTAGATCTGCTAGCGGGAGGGTTCAGCTTGCACTTC. Its protein product is CASSLDLLAGGFSLHF.

V is TRBV10-3 and J is TRBJ2-2, with D perhaps matching TRBD1 (5 bases). Germline V CDR1 and CDR2: ENHRY, SYGVKD. CDR3 length equals 17 residues. Trimming stripped 3 bases from V and 4 bases from J, with 18 bases between. The DNA for the CDR3 is TGTGCCATCAGTGATCGCCCAGACTGGGGCTCCACCGGGGAGCTGTTTTTT. This translates into CAISDRPDWGSTGELFF.

As for this clonotype: At one end the junction does not follow the germline gene, possibly because of a read error. V is TRBV9 and J is TRBJ2-1; D is perhaps TRBD1 (6 bases). Germline V lookup: CDR1 SGDLS, CDR2 YYNGEE. This CDR3 comprises 13 residues. The DNA of the CDR3 is TGTGCCAGCAGCCAGGGGAGCAACAATGAGCAGTCCTTC. Its protein product is CASSQGSNNEQSF. Together with reference TRBV9 and TRBJ2-1, the CDR3 gives the full variable domain: DSGVTQTPKHLITATGQRVTLRCSPRSGDLSVYWYQQSLDQGLQFLIQYYNGEERAKGNILERFSAQQFPDLHSELNLSSLELGDSALYFCASSQGSNNEQSFGPGTRLTVL.

The sample holds a few counts of this clonotype. The rearrangement links TRBV5-1 to TRBJ2-5; 7 positions agree with TRBD2. Judging by the DNA end, TRBJ2-7 fits better; the J call may be wrong. Germline assignment: CDR1 SGHRS and CDR2 YFSETQ. The CDR3 runs to 14 residues. The CDR3 bases are TGCGCCAGCAGCTTGTGGTCTAGCGGCGACGAGCAGTACTTC. Translated: CASSLWSSGDEQYF.

CDR3 DNA sequence: TGTGCCAGCAGCTACAGGGGCCAGACCCAGTACTTC. Residues: CASSYRGQTQYF. The chain uses TRBV11-1 and TRBJ2-5, with 7 bases lining up with TRBD1. With 4 bases clipped from V and 6 bases from J, the junction kept 2 bases outside the gene matches. This CDR3 has 12 amino acids. CDR1 SGHAT and CDR2 FQDESV come from the germline V gene (reference sequence).

The chain joins TRBV6-2 or TRBV6-3 to TRBJ2-1; 9 bases are shared with TRBD2. CDR3 length: 15 residues. CDR1 and CDR2 from the germline V gene are MNHEY and SVGEGT. V lost 2 bases, J lost 7 bases, and 6 bases stayed unmatched. CDR3 nucleotides: TGTGCCAGCAGTTACAGACGTAGCGGGAGAAATGAGCAGTTCTTC. Its translation is CASSYRRSGRNEQFF.

This clonotype was detected a few times. The chain uses TRBV6-1 and TRBJ2-1, with D uncertain. Germline CDR1 and CDR2: MNHNS and SASEGT. This CDR3 contains 15 residues. V was clipped by 2 bases and J by 5 bases, with 13 bases between them. The CDR3: CASSELGLSNNEQFF. The CDR3 DNA reads TGTGCCAGCAGTGAACTCGGGCTTAGTAACAATGAGCAGTTCTTC.

CDR3 coding DNA: TGTGCCAGCAGCTTGGAATACCGGACTAGCGGTTCCTACGAGCAGTACTTC. Its translation: CASSLEYRTSGSYEQYF. V and J are TRBV13 and TRBJ2-7; 10 nucleotides line up with TRBD2. V shed 3 bases and J 1 base; nucleotides not matched to a gene: 9. This CDR3 comprises 17 residues. Per the germline V gene, CDR1 is PRHDT and CDR2 is FYEKMQ (reference sequence).

The chain carries TRBV6-5 and TRBJ1-4, with D maybe TRBD1 (6 bases). This CDR3 is 13 amino acids long. Germline V lookup: CDR1 MNHEY, CDR2 SVGAGI. V was cut by 7 bases and J by 5 bases, with 11 bases left in between. The CDR3 here is CASKGRGNEKLFF. CDR3 in DNA: TGTGCCAGCAAGGGCAGGGGAAATGAAAAACTGTTTTTT.

The chain combines TRBV6-5 with TRBJ1-5; D not certain. This CDR3 is 14 amino acids long. CDR1 and CDR2 (germline): MNHEY, SVGAGI. Between the trimmed V and J ends, which lost 0 bases and 2 bases, there was a span of 5 bases. CDR3 sequence (DNA): TGTGCCAGCAGTTACTCTCCAGGCAATCAGCCCCAGCATTTT. Residues: CASSYSPGNQPQHF.

In its sample, this clonotype was seen many times. The chain has TRBV28 and TRBJ2-5, with 7 bases aligning to TRBD1. CDR1 is MDHEN and CDR2 is SYDVKM in the germline V gene. The trim removed 7 bases at V and 0 bases at J, leaving 5 bases unmatched. The CDR3 spans 14 residues. The CDR3 region has the DNA TGTGCCAGCACCAAACAGGGGTACCAAGAGACCCAGTACTTC. Encoded protein: CASTKQGYQETQYF.

The chain combines TRBV24-1 with TRBJ2-5; 7 nucleotides line up with TRBD1. V lost 3 bases, J lost 3 bases, and 6 bases stayed unmatched. Germline assignment: CDR1 KGHDR and CDR2 SFDVKD. This CDR3 region has 15 residues. CDR3 sequence reads: CATSDGDSLKETQYF. The CDR3 bases are TGTGCCACCAGTGATGGGGACAGTTTAAAAGAGACCCAGTACTTC.